The clone carrying this TCR beta chain has a handful of counts. Its specificity is unknown. This sample is part of a study of naive and memory T cell subsets. Findings and limits, study-wide: Especially in CD8 cells, naive repertoires contained a few larger clonotypes, possibly CD45RA-re-expressing memory cells. Each distinct alpha or beta sequence counts as one clonotype.

An equimolar mix of two oligonucleotides served as the beta constant-region primer for TRBC1 and TRBC2. The ligated cDNA underwent four PCR rounds using SP2 and nested alpha and beta constant-region primers. TCRdb re-called the UMI-ligation and nested PCR reads with MiXCR, one entry per CDR3 protein. The data hold more than 120,000 distinct CDR3 sequences, with about 20% observed a single time. V was trimmed by 4 bases and J by 0 bases, leaving 14 bases between them. The germline CDR1 and CDR2 sequences are SGDLS and YYNGEE. The CDR3 totals 15 residues. Input material: naive CD8+ T cells from blood. J is TRBJ2-7 and V is TRBV9; possibly TRBD2 for D (5 bases). This sequence was found in a human donor in good health. The chain's CDR3 is CASSPRTGSSYEQYF. The DNA for the CDR3 is TGTGCCAGCAGCCCTCGGACGGGGAGCTCCTACGAGCAGTACTTC.